The text below deals with one TCR beta chain. CDR1 and CDR2 from the germline V gene are KGHSH and LQKENI. The V segment lost 3 bases and the J segment 6 bases; nucleotides outside the gene matches: 1. The CDR3 covers 14 residues. This sample was taken from a study of blood T cell repertoires in COVID-19. Repertoires were generated with immunoSEQ multiplex PCR, while TCRdb's copy carries only in-frame clones and drops some. Among more than 300,000 clones listed, roughly 88% were seen once. This clonotype was sampled from a woman aged 45 to 65 with acute or convalescent COVID-19. The chain uses TRBV18 and TRBJ2-7, with 14 bases fitting TRBD2. Sample: peripheral blood. Written as DNA, the CDR3 is TGTGCCAGCTCACCCGGACTAGCGGGGGGCGAGCAGTACTTC. Protein: CASSPGLAGGEQYF. Supplemented by reference TRBV18 and TRBJ2-7, the full variable domain reads NAGVMQNPRHLVRRRGQEARLRCSPMKGHSHVYWYRQLPEEGLKFMVYLQKENIIDESGMPKERFSAEFPKEGPSILRIQQVVRGDSAAYFCASSPGLAGGEQYFGPGTRLTVT.